The 6 T cell receptor beta chains below were found in one sample sequenced in a study of T-cell memory formation after mild COVID-19 (dated by TCRdb to the early 2020s). The method was 5' RACE. The sample was run on an Illumina NovaSeq 6000. The public reads were quality trimmed at Q25 with fastp and then assembled into clones with MiXCR by TCRdb, keeping productive beta chains. Rows are combined by CDR3 protein, so each entry shows the most common genes and DNA. This sample lists hundreds of thousands of distinct CDR3 sequences; around 15% were detected once. The leading ten clones occupy less than 30% of the sample. Sample: PBMCs or a T cell subset sorted from them (not recorded which). The receptors were sampled from a man aged 18 to 30 who had mild COVID-19 (a few samples of this study predate the infection). The sample titles of this study are shuffled in the database, so cell type and time point are left out; the donor was told from shared clones.

This clonotype was recorded only once. This chain connects TRBV5-1 to TRBJ2-3; 8 positions match TRBD1. The length of the CDR3 is 16 residues. J lost 1 base, V lost 1 base, and 5 bases had no gene match. CDR1 is SGHRS, CDR2 YFSETQ, per germline. The CDR3 spells CASSLLRDRRTDTQYF. The CDR3 DNA reads TGCGCCAGCAGCTTGTTGAGGGACAGGCGCACAGATACGCAGTATTTT.

The rearrangement uses TRBV7-7 and TRBJ2-3; a possible D gene is TRBD2 (5 bases). The CDR3 runs to 17 residues. The germline CDR1 and CDR2 sequences are SSHAT and FNYEAQ (reference sequence). The V end lost 1 base, the J end lost 4 bases, and 18 bases lay between the germline ends. This CDR3 is CASSLGALGSGADTQYF. In nucleotides, the CDR3 is TGTGCCAGCAGCTTAGGGGCTTTAGGGAGCGGCGCAGATACGCAGTATTTT.

This clonotype has a handful of counts. V gene TRBV6-2 or TRBV6-3 combines with J gene TRBJ2-5; 9 nucleotides agree with TRBD2. Germline loops: CDR1 MNHEY, CDR2 SVGEGT. This CDR3 region has 18 residues. Trimming at V came to 6 bases and at J to 6 bases, leaving 20 bases not matched to a gene. DNA for the CDR3: TGTGCCAGCAGATCGTTCTCCGCGGGGGGGCCAGATGGGAAGACCCAGTACTTC. This gives the protein CASRSFSAGGPDGKTQYF.

The rearrangement joins TRBV3-1 to TRBJ2-7, with D uncertain. V dropped 3 bases and J dropped 2 bases, with 14 bases sitting between them. This CDR3 region has 15 residues. Germline loops: CDR1 LGHDT, CDR2 YNNKEL (reference sequence). CDR3 in amino acids: CASSHSSRIPYEQYF. The CDR3 bases are TGTGCCAGCAGCCATAGCTCCAGGATACCCTACGAGCAGTACTTC.

This clonotype was recorded at least ten times. The genes are TRBV5-5 and TRBJ1-5, with D maybe TRBD1 (5 bases). This CDR3 spans 14 amino acids. Trimming shortened V by 3 bases and J by 2 bases, and 9 bases separated the two germline ends. CDR1 is SGHKS, CDR2 YYEKEE, per germline (reference sequence). The CDR3 DNA sequence: TGTGCCAGCAGCTGGGGGACGGGCAATCAGCCCCAGCATTTT. Translation: CASSWGTGNQPQHF.

This clonotype occurred a few times. The chain joins TRBV3-1 to TRBJ1-2, with D perhaps matching TRBD1 (6 bases). Germline V gene data show CDR1 as LGHDT and CDR2 as YNNKEL (reference sequence). V gave up 0 bases and J gave up 4 bases, with 12 bases separating them. The CDR3 has 15 amino acids. The CDR3 loop is CASSQDTRGGYGYTF. The CDR3 DNA follows: TGTGCCAGCAGCCAAGACACCAGGGGTGGCTATGGCTACACCTTC.